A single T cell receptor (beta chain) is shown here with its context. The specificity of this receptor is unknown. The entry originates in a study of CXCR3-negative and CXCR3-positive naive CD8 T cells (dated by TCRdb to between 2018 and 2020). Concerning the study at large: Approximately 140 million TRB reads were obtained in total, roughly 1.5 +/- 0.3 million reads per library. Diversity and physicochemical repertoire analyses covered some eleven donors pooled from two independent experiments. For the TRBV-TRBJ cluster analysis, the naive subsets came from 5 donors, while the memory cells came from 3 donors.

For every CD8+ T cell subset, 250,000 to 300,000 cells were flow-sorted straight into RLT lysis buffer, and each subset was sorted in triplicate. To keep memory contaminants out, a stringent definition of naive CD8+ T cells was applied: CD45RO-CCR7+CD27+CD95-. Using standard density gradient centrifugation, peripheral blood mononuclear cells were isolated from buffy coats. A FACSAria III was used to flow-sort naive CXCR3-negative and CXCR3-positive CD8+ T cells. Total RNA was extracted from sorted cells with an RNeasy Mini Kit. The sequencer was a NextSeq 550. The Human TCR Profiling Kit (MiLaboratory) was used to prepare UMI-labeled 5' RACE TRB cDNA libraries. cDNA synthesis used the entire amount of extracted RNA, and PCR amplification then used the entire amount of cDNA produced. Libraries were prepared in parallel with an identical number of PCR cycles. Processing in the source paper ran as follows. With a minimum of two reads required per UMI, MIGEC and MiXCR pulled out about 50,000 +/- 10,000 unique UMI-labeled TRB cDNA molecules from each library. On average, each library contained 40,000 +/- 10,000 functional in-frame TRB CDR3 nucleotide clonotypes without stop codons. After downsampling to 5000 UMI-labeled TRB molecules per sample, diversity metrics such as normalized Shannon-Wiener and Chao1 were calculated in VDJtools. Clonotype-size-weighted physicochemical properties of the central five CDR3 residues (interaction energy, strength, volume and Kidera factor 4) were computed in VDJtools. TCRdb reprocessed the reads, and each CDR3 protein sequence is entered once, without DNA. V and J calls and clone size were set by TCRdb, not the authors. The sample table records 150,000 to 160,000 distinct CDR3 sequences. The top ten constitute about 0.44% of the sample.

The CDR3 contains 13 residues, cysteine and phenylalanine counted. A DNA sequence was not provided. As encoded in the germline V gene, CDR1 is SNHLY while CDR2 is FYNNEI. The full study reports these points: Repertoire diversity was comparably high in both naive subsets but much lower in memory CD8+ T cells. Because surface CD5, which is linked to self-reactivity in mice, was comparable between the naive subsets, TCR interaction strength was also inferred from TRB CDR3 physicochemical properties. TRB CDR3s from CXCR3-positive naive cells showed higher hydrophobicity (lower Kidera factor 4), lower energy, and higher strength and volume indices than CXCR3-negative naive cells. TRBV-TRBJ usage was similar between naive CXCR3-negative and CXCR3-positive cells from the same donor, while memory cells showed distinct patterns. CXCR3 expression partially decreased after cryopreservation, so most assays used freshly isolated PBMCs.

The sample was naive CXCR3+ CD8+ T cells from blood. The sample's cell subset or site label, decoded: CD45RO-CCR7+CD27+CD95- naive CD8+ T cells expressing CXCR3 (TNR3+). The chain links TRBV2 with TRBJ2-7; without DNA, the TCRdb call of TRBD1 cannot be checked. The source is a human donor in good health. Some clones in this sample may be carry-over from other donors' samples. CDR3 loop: CASNRGQNYEQYF. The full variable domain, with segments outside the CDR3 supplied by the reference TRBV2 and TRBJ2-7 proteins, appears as EPEVTQTPSHQVTQMGQEVILRCVPISNHLYFYWYRQILGQKVEFLVSFYNNEISEKSEIFDDQFSVERPDGSNFTLKIRSTKLEDSAMYFCASNRGQNYEQYFGPGTRLTVT.